The 6 T cell receptor beta chains below all came from one sample that was sequenced in a study of technical replicates of blood from a handful of donors. Libraries were prepared by immunoSEQ multiplex PCR; TCRdb keeps only in-frame clonotypes and omits some of them. Of under 100,000 clones in the sample, around 95% were seen once. Sequences were obtained from T cells isolated from PBMCs. The source of these receptors is a human donor in good health.

V gene TRBV27 combines with J gene TRBJ2-7; weak D call: TRBD2 (5 bases). Germline V gives CDR1 MNHEY, CDR2 SMNVEV (reference sequence). This CDR3 comprises 12 residues. Trimming took off 2 bases at V and 5 bases at J, with 7 bases between the two ends. CDR3 DNA: TGTGCCAGCAGTTTAGCGGGTGACGAGCAGTACTTC. It translates to CASSLAGDEQYF.

J is TRBJ1-1 and V is TRBV13, with 12 bases identical to TRBD1. The germline CDR1 and CDR2 sequences are PRHDT and FYEKMQ (reference sequence). V shed 1 base and J 0 bases; nucleotides not matched to a gene: 6. The CDR3 has 18 amino acids. CDR3 DNA sequence: TGTGCCAGCAGCTTAGTCTGGGGGACAGGGGGCTTGAACACTGAAGCTTTCTTT. Translation gives CASSLVWGTGGLNTEAFF.

This clone was seen just once. This chain uses TRBV11-2 with TRBJ1-3, with D tentatively TRBD1 (5 bases). V was pared by 1 base and J by 0 bases, with 7 bases between. The CDR3 runs to 15 residues. Per germline, CDR1 SGHAT and CDR2 FQNNGV. CDR3: CASSLVDSSGNTIYF. CDR3 coding DNA: TGTGCCAGCAGCTTAGTTGACAGCTCTGGAAACACCATATATTTT.

The gene calls are TRBV28 and TRBJ2-3; D is possibly TRBD1 (5 bases). The CDR3 loop spans 14 amino acids. Germline V gene sequence: CDR1 MDHEN, CDR2 SYDVKM. The V end was cut by 3 bases, the J end by 3 bases, with 10 bases between. The CDR3, as DNA: TGTGCCAGCAGTTTGCAGGACAATACAGATACGCAGTATTTT. Encoded protein: CASSLQDNTDTQYF.

This clone showed up just once. The chain employs TRBV11-1 and TRBJ1-3; possible D gene TRBD1, 6 bases. CDR1 and CDR2 from the germline V gene are SGHAT and FQDESV (reference sequence). This CDR3 spans 19 amino acids. V was shortened by 4 bases and J by 0 bases, with 22 bases between the two germline ends. DNA of the CDR3: TGTGCCAGCAGCTCGAACGGACAGTGGAGCGAGCGCTCTGGAAACACCATATATTTT. Its translation is CASSSNGQWSERSGNTIYF.

The chain recombines TRBV5-4 with TRBJ2-2, with 12 bases identical to TRBD2. The V and J ends lost 6 bases and 7 bases, in that order; junction bases with no gene match: 10. The CDR3 consists of 16 residues. The V gene's germline CDR1 is SGHNT and CDR2 YYREEE (reference sequence). CDR3 amino acids: CASTETSGSSSGELFF. The CDR3 nucleotides read TGTGCCAGCACTGAGACTAGCGGGAGTTCTAGCGGGGAGCTGTTTTTT.